These 15 T cell receptor beta chains came from one sample sequenced in a study of identical twins. MiXCR, run by TCRdb on the 5' RACE reads, gives a single entry per CDR3 protein. The table lists around 690,000 distinct CDR3 sequences, 21% of them singletons, with around 4.5% in the top ten. Another study also made use of these data, one on T cells expressing NK-cell markers.

Material for sequencing was PBMCs. Every receptor here comes from a woman younger than 30 in good health.

In regard to this clonotype: At one of its ends the junction is not consistent with the germline gene, which may arise from a read error. The genes are TRBV7-6 and TRBJ2-1; D possibly corresponds to TRBD2 (5 bases). The CDR3 consists of 14 residues. Germline CDR1 reads SGHVS; CDR2 reads FNYEAQ. CDR3 loop: CASSPGFPYNEQFF. CDR3 nucleotides: TGTGCCAGCAGCCCGGGGTTCCCATACAATGAGCAGTTCTTT.

This clonotype has more than one count but fewer than ten. The chain links TRBV5-1 to TRBJ2-7, with D perhaps matching TRBD1 or TRBD2 (5 bases each). The CDR3 has 17 residues. The germline gives CDR1 SGHRS, CDR2 YFSETQ. V was trimmed by 3 bases and J by 7 bases, leaving 26 bases between them. This CDR3 reads CASSSMGLGTTLPEQYF. The CDR3, as DNA: TGCGCCAGCAGCTCCATGGGTCTGGGGACCACGCTCCCGGAGCAGTACTTC.

This clonotype was seen just once. The V and J genes are TRBV7-9 and TRBJ2-1, with D possibly matching TRBD1 (5 bases). CDR3 length: 11 residues. Trimming shortened V by 5 bases and J by 12 bases, and 11 bases separated the two germline ends. Looked up from germline, CDR1 is SEHNR and CDR2 is FQNEAQ (reference sequence). The CDR3 bases are TGTGCCAGCAGCGCCCTAAGGGGGCAGTTCTTC. This codes for CASSALRGQFF.

This chain uses TRBV29-1 with TRBJ1-4; possible D gene TRBD1, 5 bases. The CDR3 totals 11 residues. From germline, CDR1 is SQVTM and CDR2 ANQGSEA. CDR3 amino acids: CIGGFNEKLFF. The CDR3 DNA is TGCATCGGGGGGTTTAATGAAAAACTGTTTTTT.

The genes are TRBV6-5 and TRBJ2-1; 11 bases align to TRBD2. Looked up from germline, CDR1 is MNHEY and CDR2 is SVGAGI. V was clipped by 0 bases and J by 0 bases; unmatched bases: 4. The CDR3 covers 18 residues. CDR3 residues: CASSYSASGGISYNEQFF. The CDR3 bases are TGTGCCAGCAGTTACTCGGCTAGCGGGGGGATCTCCTACAATGAGCAGTTCTTC.

This clonotype was counted a few times. This chain uses TRBV29-1 with TRBJ2-7; the match to TRBD1 covers 7 bases. The V gene end was trimmed by 2 bases and the J gene end by 2 bases; junction bases not matched to a gene: 3. Germline V gene sequence: CDR1 SQVTM, CDR2 ANQGSEA. There are 13 residues in the CDR3. CDR3 coding DNA: TGCAGCGTTGAAAAGGACAGGCCCTACGAGCAGTACTTC. It specifies CSVEKDRPYEQYF.

The CDR3 DNA reads TGTGCCAGCAGCGTTTTAGGTGAGACCCAGTACTTC. Translated: CASSVLGETQYF. This sequence joins TRBV3-1 and TRBJ2-5; D gene uncertain. Trimming pared 5 bases from V and 5 bases from J, leaving 9 bases between. The CDR3 has 12 amino acids. Per germline, CDR1 LGHDT and CDR2 YNNKEL (reference sequence).

The genes are TRBV6-1 and TRBJ2-7, with TRBD1 identical over 11 bases. V was clipped by 8 bases and J by 4 bases; unmatched bases: 7. This CDR3 has 14 residues. Germline V gene sequence: CDR1 MNHNS, CDR2 SASEGT. CDR3 residues: CASSRDRGKYEQYF. In DNA, the CDR3 is TGTGCCAGCTCCAGGGACAGGGGGAAATACGAGCAGTACTTC.

This clonotype was seen more than once but under ten times. This chain links TRBV5-1 with TRBJ1-1; D might be TRBD1 (5 bases). This CDR3 is 17 amino acids long. The V gene lost 0 bases and the J gene lost 0 bases, with 15 bases spanning the gap. Germline V gene data show CDR1 as SGHRS and CDR2 as YFSETQ. CDR3 residues: CASSLGRDGFLNTEAFF. The CDR3 bases are TGCGCCAGCAGCTTGGGCAGGGATGGATTTTTGAACACTGAAGCTTTCTTT.

V usage is TRBV24-1 and J usage is TRBJ2-3; weak D call: TRBD2 (6 bases). Germline CDR1 is KGHDR and CDR2 is SFDVKD. The CDR3 is made up of 13 amino acids. V lost 10 bases to trimming and J lost 3 bases, with 13 bases between them. The CDR3 DNA reads TGTGCCACAGCCCGTAGCGGTACAGATACGCAGTATTTT. Its protein product is CATARSGTDTQYF.

This chain links TRBV29-1 with TRBJ2-7; 8 nucleotides agree with TRBD1. The V segment lost 1 base and the J segment 6 bases; nucleotides outside the gene matches: 8. The CDR3 is made up of 14 amino acids. In germline, CDR1 is SQVTM, CDR2 ANQGSEA. As DNA, the CDR3 is TGCAGCGTTGAAGTGACAGGGGTATCTAGCGAGCAGTACTTC. It codes for CSVEVTGVSSEQYF.

This sequence joins TRBV6-1 and TRBJ1-5; maybe TRBD1 (5 bases). The germline V gene encodes CDR1 MNHNS and CDR2 SASEGT. The ends were cut back, 6 bases at V and 1 base at J, with 22 bases in the middle. The length of the CDR3 is 18 residues. The CDR3 sequence: CASRRWGRHRGSNQPQHF. DNA of the CDR3: TGTGCCAGCAGAAGGTGGGGACGGCACCGGGGCAGCAATCAGCCCCAGCATTTT.

The table lists this clonotype with a few counts. J is TRBJ2-1 and V is TRBV20-1; D unresolved. This CDR3 has 15 residues. V shed 3 bases and J shed 1 base, with 13 bases lying between them. Per germline, CDR1 DFQATT and CDR2 SNEGSKA (reference sequence). In nucleotides, the CDR3 is TGCAGTGCTAGGTTTGACCCGGAATCCTACAATGAGCAGTTCTTC. It codes for CSARFDPESYNEQFF.

The chain employs TRBV18 and TRBJ2-2; D gene ambiguous. There are 16 residues in the CDR3. The V gene lost 2 bases and the J gene lost 7 bases, with 17 bases spanning the gap. The germline V gene encodes CDR1 KGHSH and CDR2 LQKENI. The CDR3 here is CASSPVRQSTGGELFF. The CDR3 nucleotides read TGTGCCAGCTCACCAGTTAGGCAGTCGACCGGCGGGGAGCTGTTTTTT.

This clonotype has just a few counts. The V and J genes are TRBV7-8 and TRBJ2-2, with D possibly matching TRBD2 (5 bases). This CDR3 has 17 amino acids. Germline V CDR1 and CDR2: SGHVS, FQNEAQ. Deletions cut 4 bases from V and 0 bases from J, with 15 bases between. Here the CDR3 DNA reads TGTGCCAGCAGCTACCCCCGAGCGGATGCGAACACCGGGGAGCTGTTTTTT. Encoded protein: CASSYPRADANTGELFF.